This is a list of T cell receptor beta chains from one sample in a study of blood T cell repertoires in COVID-19. Assay used: immunoSEQ multiplex PCR; TCRdb lists only in-frame clones, some missing. Among just under 150,000 clones listed, approximately 89% were seen once. Sequencing used peripheral blood. These receptor sequences come from a human donor in a cohort sampled during active COVID-19. CDR3s include the opening cysteine and the closing phenylalanine or tryptophan. The D gene is left open where the match is weak. Rows may omit the clone size; those that give it use once, few, many or a size class.

TRBD1	15	TRBV5-4	few	TRBJ1-6	TGTGCCAGCAGCCCGGGACAGGGGGGCGGTTCACCCCTCCACTTT	CASSPGQGGGSPLHF
-	12	TRBV5-4	-	TRBJ1-1	TGTGCCAGCCGGGGTTTTGACACTGAAGCTTTCTTT	CASRGFDTEAFF
-	16	TRBV5-6	-	TRBJ1-2	TGTGCCAGCAGCTTGGCCATCGAGAGGGCGAGCTATGGCTACACCTTC	CASSLAIERASYGYTF
-	15	TRBV5-1	once	TRBJ1-1	TGCGCCAGCAGCTCCGACAGAGTCATGAACACTGAAGCTTTCTTT	CASSSDRVMNTEAFF
-	15	TRBV7-9	-	TRBJ2-1	TGTGCCAGCAGCCCTGCTTCTGGGGGCCCCAATGAGCAGTTCTTC	CASSPASGGPNEQFF
TRBD1	16	TRBV2	few	TRBJ1-5	TGTGCCAGCAGTGGGGACAGAATTTATAGCAATCAGCCCCAGCATTTT	CASSGDRIYSNQPQHF
-	13	TRBV5-1	-	TRBJ1-2	TGCGCCAGCAGCTTTGGGGCGAACTATGGCTACACCTTC	CASSFGANYGYTF
-	15	TRBV7-2	-	TRBJ2-7	TGTGCCAGCAGCTTCGCCGACAGGTTAGGGTACGAGCAGTACTTC	CASSFADRLGYEQYF
-	15	TRBV2	-	TRBJ1-6	TGTGCCAGCAGGCCCCCGGGGAGTTATAATTCACCCCTCCACTTT	CASRPPGSYNSPLHF
-	14	TRBV6-2/TRBV6-3	-	TRBJ2-7	TGTGCCAGCAGTTACGGGCCTTCATCCTACGAGCAGTACTTC	CASSYGPSSYEQYF
TRBD2	15	TRBV5-8	-	TRBJ2-1	TGTGCCAGCAGCTTGTATCCCCAGGCGGGGGTAGAGCAGTTCTTC	CASSLYPQAGVEQFF
TRBD1	15	TRBV2	-	TRBJ2-7	TGTGCCAGCAGTAAGTCTAGGACAGGGCCCTACGAGCAGTACTTC	CASSKSRTGPYEQYF
TRBD2	16	TRBV4-1	-	TRBJ2-4	TGCGCCAGCAGCCAAGGGGCGGGGGTGGCCAAAAACATTCAGTACTTC	CASSQGAGVAKNIQYF
-	13	TRBV19	-	TRBJ1-5	TGTGCCAGTAGTCCTGGAAGGGGTCAGCCCCAGCATTTT	CASSPGRGQPQHF
-	13	TRBV29-1	once	TRBJ1-2	TGCAGCGTTGAGCGGACAGCTAACTATGGCTACACCTTC	CSVERTANYGYTF
TRBD1	15	TRBV15	-	TRBJ1-2	TGTGCCACCAGCAGGGGGGGACAGGGGGCGGATGGCTACACCTTC	CATSRGGQGADGYTF
TRBD1	16	TRBV27	few	TRBJ1-5	TGTGCCAGCCGGGACAGGGCTATTAATGACAATCAGCCCCAGCATTTT	CASRDRAINDNQPQHF
TRBD1	12	TRBV18	-	TRBJ2-7	TGTGCCAGCTCCTCAGGGACAGTCGAGCAGTACTTC	CASSSGTVEQYF
-	15	TRBV7-2	-	TRBJ1-3	TGTGCCAGCAGCCCGGACAGAGGTTCTGGAAACACCATATATTTT	CASSPDRGSGNTIYF
-	15	TRBV4-1	-	TRBJ1-2	TGCGCCAGCAGCCAAGAGTACGCGGTAGGCTATGGCTACACCTTC	CASSQEYAVGYGYTF
TRBD2	14	TRBV5-4	-	TRBJ2-1	TGTGCCAGCAGCTTGCGGGGGGGACTCGATGAGCAGTTCTTC	CASSLRGGLDEQFF
TRBD1	14	TRBV9	-	TRBJ2-7	TGTGCCAGCAGCGTAACAGGGGAACCCTACGAGCAGTACTTC	CASSVTGEPYEQYF
-	15	TRBV29-1	-	TRBJ2-2	TGCAGCGTTGAAGATCAAACAGCGAACACCGGGGAGCTGTTTTTT	CSVEDQTANTGELFF
TRBD1	18	TRBV23-1	-	TRBJ1-4	TGCGCCAGCAGTCAATTCCGGGACAGGGGACCCGATAATGAAAAACTGTTTTTT	CASSQFRDRGPDNEKLFF
-	17	TRBV4-2	-	TRBJ1-3	TGTGCCAGCAGCCAAAATGAGCGTCGGGTAACAGGAAACACCATATATTTT	CASSQNERRVTGNTIYF
TRBD2	16	TRBV5-1	-	TRBJ2-5	TGCGCCAGCAGCTTGCATTACAGACTAGCGGAAGAGACCCAGTACTTC	CASSLHYRLAEETQYF
-	12	TRBV11-2	-	TRBJ2-2	TGTGCCAGCAGCTTAGGCGGGTCTGGAATGTTTTTT	CASSLGGSGMFF
TRBD1	14	TRBV3-1/TRBV3-2	-	TRBJ1-3	TGTGCCAGCAGCCGGACAGGGCCGGGAAACACCATATATTTT	CASSRTGPGNTIYF
TRBD2	16	TRBV5-4	-	TRBJ2-3	TGTGCCAGCAGCACCGGGACTAGCGGGGCAGGGAATACGCAGTATTTT	CASSTGTSGAGNTQYF
-	14	TRBV27	once	TRBJ1-2	TGTGCCAGCAGTGGTGGAGGGATTAGCTATGGCTACACCTTC	CASSGGGISYGYTF
-	13	TRBV10-3	-	TRBJ1-2	TGTGCCATCAGTGAGGACAGAGGCTATGGCTACACCTTC	CAISEDRGYGYTF
-	13	TRBV7-9	-	TRBJ1-1	TGTGCCAGCAGCCAAACAGGGAACACTGAAGCTTTCTTT	CASSQTGNTEAFF
TRBD1	19	TRBV7-9	few	TRBJ2-7	TGTGCCAGCAGCTTGTGGCCCCCTATCCGGGACAGGCGGGGCTACGAGCAGTACTTC	CASSLWPPIRDRRGYEQYF
-	13	TRBV19	-	TRBJ1-5	TGTGCCAGTAGTACCAGGATCTATCAGCCCCAGCATTTT	CASSTRIYQPQHF
-	16	TRBV28	-	TRBJ1-5	TGTGCCAGCAGTTCCTCACAGGGATATAGCAATCAGCCCCAGCATTTT	CASSSSQGYSNQPQHF
-	15	TRBV4-1	-	TRBJ2-5	TGCGCCAGCAGCCCTCCTGGGGCGGCTCAAGAGACCCAGTACTTC	CASSPPGAAQETQYF
TRBD2	14	TRBV10-1	-	TRBJ2-1	TGCGCCAGCAGTTTCGCGGGGGGCTTCGATGAGCAGTTCTTC	CASSFAGGFDEQFF
-	14	TRBV6-5	-	TRBJ2-7	TGTGCCAGCAATGGCAGGGCAATTGGCTACGAGCAGTACTTC	CASNGRAIGYEQYF
-	14	TRBV5-1	-	TRBJ1-2	TGCGCCAGCAGCCCGAGTGGGGGGAACTATGGCTACACCTTC	CASSPSGGNYGYTF
-	16	TRBV18	-	TRBJ1-3	TGTGCCAGCTCACAATCAGGGACTCTCTCTGGAAACACCATATATTTT	CASSQSGTLSGNTIYF
-	15	TRBV24-1	-	TRBJ2-3	TGTGCCACCAGGGGAGGAGGGGCTGGCACAGATACGCAGTATTTT	CATRGGGAGTDTQYF
-	16	TRBV4-1	-	TRBJ1-2	TGCGCCAGCAGCCGGACCGATGGAGGGTTATCGAATGGCTACACCTTC	CASSRTDGGLSNGYTF
TRBD1	14	TRBV5-1	-	TRBJ1-2	TGCGCCAGCAGCATAAGACAGGGATCCTATGGCTACACCTTC	CASSIRQGSYGYTF
TRBD1	14	TRBV7-2	-	TRBJ2-7	TGTGCCAGCAGCTTAGGGGGACAGGTGTACGAGCAGTACTTC	CASSLGGQVYEQYF
-	16	TRBV7-2	-	TRBJ2-2	TGTGCCAGCAGCCAAAGAGGGAATATGAACACCGGGGAGCTGTTTTTT	CASSQRGNMNTGELFF
-	15	TRBV6-5	-	TRBJ1-2	TGTGCCAGCAGTTACTCCCCTAGACAGAACTATGGCTACACCTTC	CASSYSPRQNYGYTF
-	14	TRBV27	-	TRBJ1-5	TGTGCCAGCAGTCTCTTGGGAGGGGATCAGCCCCAGCATTTT	CASSLLGGDQPQHF
-	16	TRBV3-1/TRBV3-2	-	TRBJ2-3	TGTGCCAGCAGCCTCTCGGCTGACATTAGCACAGATACGCAGTATTTT	CASSLSADISTDTQYF